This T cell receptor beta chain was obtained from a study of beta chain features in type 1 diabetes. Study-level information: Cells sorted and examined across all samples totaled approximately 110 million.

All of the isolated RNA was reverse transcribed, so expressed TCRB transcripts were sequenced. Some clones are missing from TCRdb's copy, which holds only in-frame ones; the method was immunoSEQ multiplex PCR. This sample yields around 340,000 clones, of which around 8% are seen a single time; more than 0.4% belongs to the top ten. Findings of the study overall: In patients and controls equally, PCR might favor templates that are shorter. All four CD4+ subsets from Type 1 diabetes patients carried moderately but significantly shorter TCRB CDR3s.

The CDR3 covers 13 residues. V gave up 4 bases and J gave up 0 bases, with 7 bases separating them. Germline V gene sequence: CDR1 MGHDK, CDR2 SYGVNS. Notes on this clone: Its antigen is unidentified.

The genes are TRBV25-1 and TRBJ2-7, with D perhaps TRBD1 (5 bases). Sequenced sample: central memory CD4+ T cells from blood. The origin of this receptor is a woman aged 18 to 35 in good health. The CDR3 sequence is CASSGRGSYEQYF. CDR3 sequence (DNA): TGTGCCAGCAGTGGTAGGGGCTCCTACGAGCAGTACTTC.